One and the same sample provided the 10 T cell receptor beta chains below, sequenced in a study of shared clonotypes between healthy human individuals. TCRdb's copy holds only in-frame clones and misses some; the assay was immunoSEQ multiplex PCR. The sample lists around 1.1 million clones, around three quarters occurring once. Sequencing was done on a sample of memory CD4+ T cells from PBMCs. Subset denoted: CD45RA-negative fraction. The origin of the receptors is a man aged 18 to 30 in good health. Some clones in this sample may be carry-over from other donors' samples.

This chain joins TRBV15 and TRBJ2-6, with 9 bases lining up with TRBD1. The CDR3 length is 18 residues. Germline CDR1 reads LNHNV; CDR2 reads YYDKDF (reference sequence). V shed 3 bases, J shed 0 bases, and the junction held 6 bases outside the gene matches. DNA of the CDR3: TGTGCCACCAGCAGTAGACAGGGGGGTGGCTCTGGGGCCAACGTCCTGACTTTC. Amino acid sequence: CATSSRQGGGSGANVLTF.

V is TRBV20-1 and J is TRBJ1-1; D is unresolved. The germline CDR1 and CDR2 sequences are DFQATT and SNEGSKA (reference sequence). The CDR3 has 11 amino acids. Trimming pared 6 bases from V and 8 bases from J, leaving 13 bases between. CDR3 bases: TGCAGTGCGGGCAGTTTGGCAGAAGCTTTCTTT. Residues: CSAGSLAEAFF.

The rearrangement joins TRBV19 to TRBJ1-4, with 8 bases lining up with TRBD1. The ends lost 6 bases at V and 4 bases at J; junction bases unmatched: 10. CDR3 size: 16 residues. The V gene's germline CDR1 is LNHDA and CDR2 SQIVND (reference sequence). CDR3 amino acids: CASRVGQARGNEKLFF. The CDR3 DNA is TGTGCCAGTAGAGTGGGACAGGCTCGGGGTAATGAAAAACTGTTTTTT. The entire variable domain, with the rest obtained from reference TRBV19 and TRBJ1-4, is as follows: DGGITQSPKYLFRKEGQNVTLSCEQNLNHDAMYWYRQDPGQGLRLIYYSQIVNDFQKGDIAEGYSVSREKKESFPLTVTSAQKNPTAFYLCASRVGQARGNEKLFFGSGTQLSVL.

The table lists this clone with a count of one. The chain is built from TRBV10-3 and TRBJ2-1, with 14 bases identical to TRBD2. This CDR3 has 16 residues. The V gene's germline CDR1 is ENHRY and CDR2 SYGVKD. The ends lost 7 bases at V and 9 bases at J; junction bases unmatched: 11. DNA for the CDR3: TGTGCCATCACCAACGGACTAGCGGGAGGACCAGGTGAGCAGTTCTTC. Translated, it gives CAITNGLAGGPGEQFF.

The chain combines TRBV6-5 with TRBJ2-7; 8 bases align to TRBD1. CDR1 is MNHEY and CDR2 is SVGAGI in the germline V gene. This CDR3 comprises 12 residues. The V and J ends lost 5 bases and 5 bases, in that order; junction bases with no gene match: 2. The CDR3 loop reads CASSGTGHEQYF. The CDR3 bases are TGTGCCAGCAGTGGGACAGGTCACGAGCAGTACTTC.

As for this clone: The same CDR3 also results from other DNA sequences found in this sample. V usage is TRBV7-9 and J usage is TRBJ1-5; D is unclear. This CDR3 spans 14 amino acids. Per germline, CDR1 SEHNR and CDR2 FQNEAQ (reference sequence). The V gene lost 1 base and the J gene lost 2 bases, with 6 bases spanning the gap. The CDR3 loop is CASSLGGGNQPQHF. Here the CDR3 DNA reads TGTGCCAGCAGCTTAGGCGGAGGCAATCAGCCCCAGCATTTT.

This clone was found once. The CDR3 DNA follows: TGTGCCAGCAGTTACCGGGACAGGGGAATCTACGAGCAGTACTTC. Protein: CASSYRDRGIYEQYF. The genes are TRBV6-5 and TRBJ2-7, with 10 bases identical to TRBD1. CDR3 length equals 15 residues. In germline, CDR1 is MNHEY, CDR2 SVGAGI. With V trimmed by 2 bases and J by 3 bases, 4 bases remained unmatched.

This clone has ten or more counts. The same CDR3 also results from other DNA sequences found in this sample. The genes are TRBV25-1 and TRBJ2-5; 7 bases agree with TRBD2. V shed 3 bases, J shed 1 base, and the junction held 5 bases outside the gene matches. Germline V gives CDR1 MGHDK, CDR2 SYGVNS. CDR3 length: 15 amino acids. CDR3 in amino acids: CASSDVSGPQETQYF. The CDR3 DNA sequence: TGTGCCAGCAGTGATGTTAGCGGGCCCCAAGAGACCCAGTACTTC.

The chain joins TRBV7-2 to TRBJ2-7, with 13 positions matching TRBD2. CDR3 length: 15 amino acids. The germline gives CDR1 SGHTA, CDR2 FQGNSA. V lost 5 bases and J lost 5; bases outside the gene matches: 6. The CDR3 DNA sequence: TGTGCCAGCAGCCAGCGACTAGCGGGAGGAAACGAGCAGTACTTC. Residues: CASSQRLAGGNEQYF.

This chain links TRBV28 with TRBJ2-1; the D gene could be TRBD1 or TRBD2 (7 bases each). Trimming removed 5 bases from V and 8 bases from J, with 19 bases in between. The CDR3 has 15 residues. Germline V gene lookup returns CDR1 MDHEN and CDR2 SYDVKM. CDR3 sequence (DNA): TGTGCCAGCAGTACCACAGGGGAGGGTGTCGATGAGCAGTTCTTC. This encodes CASSTTGEGVDEQFF.